Listed below are T cell receptor beta chains from one sample, sequenced in a study of shared clonotypes between healthy human individuals. The data were produced by immunoSEQ multiplex PCR, yet TCRdb's version contains in-frame clones alone and is incomplete. Found here are 850,000 to 1,100,000 clones, approximately 75% of them singletons; the top ten hold 0.89%. The material sequenced was memory CD4+ T cells from PBMCs. Every receptor here comes from a young man in good health. Some clones in this sample may be carry-over from other donors' samples. Each CDR3 is given with its conserved first and last residue. The D gene is left open where the match is weak. Some rows mark clone size as missing; the rest say once, few, many or name a class of expanded clone.

>.|TRBV7-9|.|TRBJ1-4
TGTGCCAGCAGCTCCAGACAGCCAACTAATGAAAAACTGTTTTTT
CASSSRQPTNEKLFF
>.|TRBV5-4|.|TRBJ2-3
TGTGCCAGCAGCTTCTTTCTTGCCTCGCCGGGTTCGCAGTATTTT
CASSFFLASPGSQYF
>.|TRBV7-8|.|TRBJ2-2
TGTGCCAGCAGCCCTCGGACAGACACCGGGGAGCTGTTTTTT
CASSPRTDTGELFF
>.|TRBV7-2|once|TRBJ1-1
TGTGCCAGCAGCTTAGACAGGGCTTCGGAAGCTTTCTTT
CASSLDRASEAFF
>.|TRBV5-6|once|TRBJ2-1
TGTGCCAGCAGCTGGGGCACGCGTGAGCAGTTCTTC
CASSWGTREQFF
>TRBD2|TRBV9|.|TRBJ2-2
TGTGCCAGCAGCTCGCTAGGACTAGCGGGATATCTGTCGAACACCGGGGAGCTGTTTTTT
CASSSLGLAGYLSNTGELFF
>.|TRBV28|.|TRBJ1-1
TGTGCCAGCAGGTGGAGAACTGAAGCTTTCTTT
CASRWRTEAFF
>.|TRBV7-9|.|TRBJ2-1
TGTGCCAGCAGCTTCTACCGGGCGGATGAGCAGTTCTTC
CASSFYRADEQFF
>.|TRBV28|.|TRBJ2-7
TGTGCCAGCAGTTTAGGAGGGGCCCGGAAAGACGAGCAGTACTTC
CASSLGGARKDEQYF
>.|TRBV20-1|.|TRBJ2-5
TGCAGTGCCGGTCAAGAGACCCAGTACTTC
CSAGQETQYF
>TRBD1|TRBV6-5|.|TRBJ2-3
TGTGCCAGCACCAACGGACAGGGGGCGGATACGCAGTATTTT
CASTNGQGADTQYF
>.|TRBV28|.|TRBJ1-5
TGTGCCAGCAACCGATCTGGGGCCCTCAATCAGCCCCAGCATTTT
CASNRSGALNQPQHF
>TRBD2|TRBV4-3|many|TRBJ2-5
TGCGCCAGCAGCCAAGATGTAGCGGGAGCCCGGGGAGAGACCCAGTACTTC
CASSQDVAGARGETQYF
>.|TRBV6-1|.|TRBJ1-4
TGTGCCAGCAGTGAAGCGTATCATCCTGGCAGCCCCAGAGAAAAACTGTTTTTT
CASSEAYHPGSPREKLFF
>TRBD1|TRBV2|.|TRBJ2-7
TGTGCCAGCAGTGAGGGCGGGACAGGGGCCTTATACGAGCAGTACTTC
CASSEGGTGALYEQYF
>TRBD1|TRBV7-2|.|TRBJ1-6
TGTGCCAGCAGCTCAGGGGGGACAGGGGCCAATACCCACTTT
CASSSGGTGANTHF
>.|TRBV30|.|TRBJ1-4
TGTGCCTGGAGTGTACGGGGGCAGGGGCGCGGGTTAGATGAAAAACTGTTTTTT
CAWSVRGQGRGLDEKLFF
>TRBD1|TRBV4-2|few|TRBJ1-3
TGTGCCAGCAGCCCGGGACAGGGGGCGGGAGGAAACACCATATATTTT
CASSPGQGAGGNTIYF
>TRBD2|TRBV18|few|TRBJ2-1
TGTGCCAGCTCAGGGAAGGGGGCGCGACTAGCGGGAGTCAATGAGCAGTTCTTC
CASSGKGARLAGVNEQFF
>.|TRBV28|.|TRBJ2-2
TGTGCCAGCAGTTCCCCCCCCGTGACCGGGAAGCTGTTTTTT
CASSSPPVTGKLFF